This T cell receptor (beta chain) stems from a study of cytomegalovirus exposure and HLA in healthy donors. Study observations and caveats: A later analysis revealed that TCR association rates differed between HLA loci, peaking at DRB1 and bottoming out at HLA-C. Segments of the TCR beta V type were, in most cases, productive about 87% or about 30% of the time in an earlier analysis.

Per germline, CDR1 LNHDA and CDR2 SQIVND (reference sequence). After removal of 3 bases from V and 2 bases from J, the junction contained 3 bases not matched to a gene. The CDR3 has 15 amino acids. As concerns this clone: The antigen remains unidentified. The sample has other DNA sequences that encode this CDR3 too.

Primers: 60 Vbeta forward and 13 Jbeta reverse. Measured with immunoSEQ multiplex PCR; TCRdb has only the in-frame clones, and not every one. The repertoire holds fewer than 200,000 clones, with 80% to 85% as singletons. The clonotype was recovered from a male donor in good health and CMV-seronegative. The rearrangement uses TRBV19 and TRBJ1-5; 8 bases line up with TRBD1. The sample taken for sequencing was PBMCs. The CDR3 spells CASSILGQGNQPQHF. The DNA of the CDR3 is TGTGCCAGTAGTATCCTGGGACAGGGCAATCAGCCCCAGCATTTT. Based on the CDR3 plus reference TRBV19 and TRBJ1-5, the full variable domain is DGGITQSPKYLFRKEGQNVTLSCEQNLNHDAMYWYRQDPGQGLRLIYYSQIVNDFQKGDIAEGYSVSREKKESFPLTVTSAQKNPTAFYLCASSILGQGNQPQHFGDGTRLSIL.